The rows below give T cell receptor beta chains drawn from one sample of a study of shared clonotypes between healthy human individuals. Profiling relied on immunoSEQ multiplex PCR, and the TCRdb table lists in-frame clones only, not all of them. Among about 1.1 million clones, 77% were seen once, and the ten largest hold roughly 0.82%. Sequenced sample: memory CD4+ T cells from PBMCs. The receptors derive from a man aged 18 to 30 in good health. Some clones in this sample may be carry-over from other donors' samples. The CDR3 runs from the conserved cysteine through the conserved F or W. D genes are given only for firm matches. Clone size is stated in some rows and not others, as once, few, many or a class when expanded.

CAWSLGGRQPQHF,TGTGCCTGGAGTTTAGGGGGTCGGCAGCCCCAGCATTTT,many,TRBJ1-5,TRBV30,-
CASSERLWETQYF,TGCGCCAGCAGTGAGAGGCTGTGGGAGACCCAGTACTTC,few,TRBJ2-5,TRBV10-1,-
CASSSAGGPNEQFF,TGTGCCAGCAGTTCAGCGGGAGGGCCGAATGAGCAGTTCTTC,-,TRBJ2-1,TRBV6-6,TRBD2
CASKLVSGGAYEQYF,TGTGCCAGTAAATTGGTCTCGGGGGGTGCCTACGAGCAGTACTTC,-,TRBJ2-7,TRBV19,TRBD2
CASSLDRANTEAFF,TGCGCCAGCAGCTTGGACAGGGCGAACACTGAAGCTTTCTTT,few,TRBJ1-1,TRBV5-1,-
CASSYSIWDSSYGYTF,TGTGCCAGCAGTTACTCGATTTGGGACAGCTCCTATGGCTACACCTTC,once,TRBJ1-2,TRBV6-5,TRBD1
CSVEDGGRGRTEAFF,TGCAGCGTTGAAGACGGGGGCAGGGGGCGGACTGAAGCTTTCTTT,-,TRBJ1-1,TRBV29-1,TRBD1
CASSGDTYLAGPDNEQFF,TGTGCCAGCAGTGGGGACACTTACTTGGCGGGGCCCGACAATGAGCAGTTCTTC,-,TRBJ2-1,TRBV2,-
CASSRGGAGDETQYF,TGTGCCAGCAGCCGGGGGGGAGCGGGAGACGAGACCCAGTACTTC,few,TRBJ2-5,TRBV7-2,TRBD2
CASSRDRQNQPQHF,TGTGCCAGCAGCCGAGACAGGCAAAATCAGCCCCAGCATTTT,-,TRBJ1-5,TRBV7-2,-
CASSEGVGVETQYF,TGTGCCAGCAGTGAAGGGGTGGGTGTAGAGACCCAGTACTTC,-,TRBJ2-5,TRBV6-1,-
CASLVEELGFNEQFF,TGTGCCAGCTTGGTAGAGGAGTTGGGCTTCAATGAGCAGTTCTTC,-,TRBJ2-1,TRBV2,-
CASRRGINNEQYF,TGTGCCAGCAGACGCGGGATAAACAACGAGCAGTACTTC,-,TRBJ2-7,TRBV2,-
CASSPPGQRSYNEQFF,TGTGCCAGTAGTCCCCCGGGACAGCGGTCCTACAATGAGCAGTTCTTC,-,TRBJ2-1,TRBV19,TRBD1
CATAPGQGPNNEQFF,TGTGCCACGGCCCCGGGACAGGGACCTAACAATGAGCAGTTCTTC,-,TRBJ2-1,TRBV19,TRBD1
CASTLNTEAFF,TGTGCCAGCACCCTGAACACTGAAGCTTTCTTT,-,TRBJ1-1,TRBV28,-
CASSRGQPSEQYF,TGTGCCAGCTCAAGGGGACAGCCCTCCGAGCAGTACTTC,-,TRBJ2-7,TRBV18,TRBD1
CASSQDRGTDTQYF,TGCGCCAGCAGCCAAGATCGGGGAACAGATACGCAGTATTTT,-,TRBJ2-3,TRBV4-1,-
CASSLTGIADTQYF,TGTGCCAGCAGCTTAACGGGGATCGCAGATACGCAGTATTTT,-,TRBJ2-3,TRBV7-2,-
CAPATSEEKPGELFF,TGCGCCCCAGCAACTAGCGAGGAGAAGCCCGGGGAGCTGTTTTTT,few,TRBJ2-2,TRBV5-1,TRBD2
CASSPRGDANTGELFF,TGTGCCAGCAGCCCCCGGGGGGACGCGAACACCGGGGAGCTGTTTTTT,-,TRBJ2-2,TRBV9,TRBD2
CASSYTGQGSEQFF,TGTGCCAGCAGCTACACCGGGCAGGGGAGTGAGCAGTTCTTC,-,TRBJ2-1,TRBV7-3,-
CASSLRGSSSYNEQFF,TGTGCCAGCAGCTTAAGGGGGTCTAGCTCCTACAATGAGCAGTTCTTC,-,TRBJ2-1,TRBV7-2,-
CASSEQGGSSYEQYF,TGTGCCAGCAGTGAACAGGGGGGAAGCTCCTACGAGCAGTACTTC,-,TRBJ2-7,TRBV6-4,TRBD1
CASSPDRAGGYTF,TGTGCCAGCAGTCCGGACAGGGCTGGAGGCTACACCTTC,-,TRBJ1-2,TRBV6-1,TRBD1